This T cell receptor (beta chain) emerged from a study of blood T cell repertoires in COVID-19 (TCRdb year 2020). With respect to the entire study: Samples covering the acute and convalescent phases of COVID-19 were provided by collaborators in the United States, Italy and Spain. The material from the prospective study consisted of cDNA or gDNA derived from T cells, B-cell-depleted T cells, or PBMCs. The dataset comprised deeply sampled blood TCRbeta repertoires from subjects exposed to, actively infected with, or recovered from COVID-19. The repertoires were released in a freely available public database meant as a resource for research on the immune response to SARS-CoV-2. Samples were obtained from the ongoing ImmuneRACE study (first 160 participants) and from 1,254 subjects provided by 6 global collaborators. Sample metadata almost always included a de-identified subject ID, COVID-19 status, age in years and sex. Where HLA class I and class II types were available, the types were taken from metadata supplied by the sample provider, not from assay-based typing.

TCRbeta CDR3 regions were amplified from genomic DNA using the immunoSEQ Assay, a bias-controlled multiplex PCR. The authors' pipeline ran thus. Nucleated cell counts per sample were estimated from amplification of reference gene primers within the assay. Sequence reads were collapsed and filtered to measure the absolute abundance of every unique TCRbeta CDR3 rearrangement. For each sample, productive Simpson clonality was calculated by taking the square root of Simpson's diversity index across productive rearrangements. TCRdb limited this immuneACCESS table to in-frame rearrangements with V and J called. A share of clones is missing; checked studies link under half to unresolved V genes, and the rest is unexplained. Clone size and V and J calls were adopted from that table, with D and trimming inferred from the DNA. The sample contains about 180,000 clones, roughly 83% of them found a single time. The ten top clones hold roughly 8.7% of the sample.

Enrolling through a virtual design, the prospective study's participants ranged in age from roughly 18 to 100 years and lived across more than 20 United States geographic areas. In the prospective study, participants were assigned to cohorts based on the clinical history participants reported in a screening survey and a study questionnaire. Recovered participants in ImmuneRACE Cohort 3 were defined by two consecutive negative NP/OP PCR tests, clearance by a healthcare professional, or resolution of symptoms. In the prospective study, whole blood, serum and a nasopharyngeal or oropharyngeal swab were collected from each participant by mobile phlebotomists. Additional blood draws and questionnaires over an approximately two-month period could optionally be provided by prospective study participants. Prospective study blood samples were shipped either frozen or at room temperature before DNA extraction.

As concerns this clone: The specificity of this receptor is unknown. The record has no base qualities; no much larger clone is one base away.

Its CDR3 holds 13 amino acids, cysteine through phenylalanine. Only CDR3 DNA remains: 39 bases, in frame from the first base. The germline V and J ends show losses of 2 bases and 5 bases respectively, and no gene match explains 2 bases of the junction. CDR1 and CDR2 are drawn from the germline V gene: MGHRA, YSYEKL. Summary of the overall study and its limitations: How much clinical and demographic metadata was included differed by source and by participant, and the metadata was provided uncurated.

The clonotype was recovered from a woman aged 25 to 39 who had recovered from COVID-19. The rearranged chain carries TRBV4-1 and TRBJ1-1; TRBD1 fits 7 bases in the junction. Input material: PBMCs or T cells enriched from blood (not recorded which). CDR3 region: CASSQQGETEAFF. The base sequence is TGCGCCAGCAGCCAACAGGGGGAGACTGAAGCTTTCTTT.